These 21 T cell receptor beta chains came from one sample sequenced in a study of T cells in Graves' hyperthyroidism and ophthalmopathy. Amplified TCR beta CDR3 regions came from RNA transcripts. The HTBI primer set was used in a first-round RT-PCR of the TCR CDR3. TCRdb re-analysed the multiplex PCR reads in MiXCR, keeping a single row per CDR3 protein. The sample lists around 700,000 distinct CDR3 sequences; approximately 18% were seen once. The source material was blood. All receptors derive from a woman aged 45-65 years with Graves' hyperthyroidism that later progressed to Graves' ophthalmopathy.

In this sample, this clonotype turned up many times. CDR3 sequence: CSAGPGHPNQPQHF. The CDR3 coding sequence is TGCAGTGCTGGGCCGGGACACCCCAATCAGCCCCAGCATTTT. This chain connects TRBV20-1 to TRBJ1-5, with D maybe TRBD1 (6 bases). The CDR3 sequence is 14 residues long. Trimming shortened V by 5 bases and J by 3 bases, and 14 bases separated the two germline ends. The germline V gene encodes CDR1 DFQATT and CDR2 SNEGSKA (reference sequence).

This rearrangement joins TRBV9 to TRBJ2-2; 8 bases are a match to TRBD1. CDR3 length equals 16 residues. The V segment lost 4 bases and the J segment 7 bases; nucleotides outside the gene matches: 12. Germline CDR1 reads SGDLS; CDR2 reads YYNGEE. CDR3 DNA: TGTGCCAGCAGCCACTTGGACAGGGCTTGGAACGGGGAGCTGTTTTTT. Encoded protein: CASSHLDRAWNGELFF. The full variable domain, its missing parts supplied by reference TRBV9 and TRBJ2-2, is DSGVTQTPKHLITATGQRVTLRCSPRSGDLSVYWYQQSLDQGLQFLIQYYNGEERAKGNILERFSAQQFPDLHSELNLSSLELGDSALYFCASSHLDRAWNGELFFGEGSRLTVL.

This clonotype was detected ten times or more. V is TRBV5-1 and J is TRBJ2-3; weak D call: TRBD1 (6 bases). Germline V gene data show CDR1 as SGHRS and CDR2 as YFSETQ. Trimming removed 4 bases from V and 3 bases from J, with 18 bases in between. The CDR3 extends over 16 amino acids. The CDR3 here is CASSPRDIAATDTQYF. In nucleotides, the CDR3 is TGCGCCAGCAGCCCCCGGGACATCGCCGCGACAGATACGCAGTATTTT.

The genes are TRBV20-1 and TRBJ1-5; possibly TRBD1 for D (6 bases). This CDR3 region has 16 residues. Germline V gene data show CDR1 as DFQATT and CDR2 as SNEGSKA (reference sequence). V lost 3 bases and J lost 0, with 15 bases in between. As DNA, the CDR3 is TGCAGTGCTAGTCACAGGGCCGGAGATAGCAATCAGCCCCAGCATTTT. It specifies CSASHRAGDSNQPQHF.

This clonotype was seen a few times. The chain recombines TRBV6-1 with TRBJ1-5, with D perhaps TRBD1 (6 bases). Germline V lookup: CDR1 MNHNS, CDR2 SASEGT. There are 15 residues in the CDR3. With 6 bases removed from V and 3 bases from J, the gap between germline ends came to 15 bases. DNA for the CDR3: TGTGCCAGCAGGAGGGAACAGGGCCTCAATCAGCCCCAGCATTTT. Its translation is CASRREQGLNQPQHF.

Ten or more counts support this clonotype. J is TRBJ2-2 and V is TRBV6-4, with 9 bases matching TRBD1. The CDR3 sequence is 14 residues long. Trimming cost V 4 bases and J 6 bases; bases outside gene matches: 3. Germline V gives CDR1 MRHNA, CDR2 SNTAGT. The CDR3 reads CASSGTGDSGELFF. The CDR3 DNA sequence: TGTGCCAGCAGTGGGACAGGGGATTCCGGGGAGCTGTTTTTT.

This clonotype was seen a few times. This sequence joins TRBV6-1 and TRBJ2-5, with 10 bases identical to TRBD2. Germline trimming cut 7 bases from V and 4 bases from J; bases unmatched to any gene: 6. The CDR3 covers 14 residues. From germline, CDR1 is MNHNS and CDR2 SASEGT. CDR3: CASNQAGGPETQYF. CDR3 nucleotides: TGTGCCAGCAACCAAGCGGGGGGGCCAGAGACCCAGTACTTC.

In this sample, this clonotype turned up many times. The chain couples TRBV2 to TRBJ1-1; D perhaps matches TRBD1 (5 bases). The CDR3 is 13 residues long. Trimming shortened V by 10 bases and J by 3 bases, and 15 bases separated the two germline ends. CDR1 and CDR2 (germline): SNHLY, FYNNEI. The CDR3 reads CATIRVGDTEAFF. CDR3 sequence (DNA): TGTGCCACCATCAGGGTCGGGGACACTGAAGCTTTCTTT.

This clonotype was seen ten or more times. The rearrangement links TRBV3-1 to TRBJ2-1; 10 bases are shared with TRBD2. V was pared by 2 bases and J by 7 bases, with 5 bases of the junction left unmatched. CDR1 LGHDT and CDR2 YNNKEL come from the germline V gene (reference sequence). This CDR3 contains 15 residues. The CDR3 sequence: CASSQPAGGLNEQFF. CDR3 nucleotide sequence: TGTGCCAGCAGCCAACCAGCGGGGGGGCTTAATGAGCAGTTCTTC.

To note about this clonotype: This could be a read error, since a much larger clone is one nucleotide away. No conserved phenylalanine or tryptophan ends this CDR3, so it is likely a read error. This rearrangement joins TRBV27 to TRBJ2-5; either TRBD1 or TRBD2 may supply D (7 bases each). Germline loops: CDR1 MNHEY, CDR2 SMNVEV (reference sequence). The V gene lost 4 bases and the J gene lost 7 bases, with 19 bases spanning the gap. The CDR3 sequence is 15 residues long. The chain's CDR3 is CASSSGGGGRGTQYS. Written as DNA, the CDR3 is TGTGCCAGCAGTTCAGGGGGGGGGGGTAGGGGGACCCAGTACTCC.

The chain employs TRBV3-1 and TRBJ1-2, with 8 bases that match TRBD1. Germline loops: CDR1 LGHDT, CDR2 YNNKEL (reference sequence). The CDR3 is made up of 15 amino acids. Trimming at V came to 4 bases and at J to 4 bases, leaving 8 bases not matched to a gene. The chain's CDR3 is CASSRRGQVGYGYTF. As DNA, the CDR3 is TGTGCCAGCAGCCGGAGGGGACAGGTTGGCTATGGCTACACCTTC.

This clonotype was counted ten times or more. The chain employs TRBV7-2 and TRBJ1-2; no firm D call. Per the germline V gene, CDR1 is SGHTA and CDR2 is FQGNSA. V was trimmed by 3 bases and J by 4 bases, leaving 9 bases between them. The CDR3 consists of 13 residues. The CDR3 region is CASSFGASYGYTF. In DNA form, the CDR3 reads TGTGCCAGCAGCTTCGGAGCCTCCTATGGCTACACCTTC. The variable domain in full, completed from reference TRBV7-2 and TRBJ1-2, reads GAGVSQSPSNKVTEKGKDVELRCDPISGHTALYWYRQSLGQGLEFLIYFQGNSAPDKSGLPSDRFSAERTGGSVSTLTIQRTQQEDSAVYLCASSFGASYGYTFGSGTRLTVV.

This chain uses TRBV5-1 with TRBJ1-2, with 9 bases matching TRBD1. The germline CDR1 and CDR2 sequences are SGHRS and YFSETQ. V lost 4 bases and J lost 8; bases outside the gene matches: 6. This CDR3 is built from 13 residues. CDR3 in DNA: TGCGCCAGCAGCCCTCGGACAGGGGTCGGCTACACCTTC. Translated, it gives CASSPRTGVGYTF.

The chain couples TRBV20-1 to TRBJ2-1; D is perhaps TRBD1 (6 bases). Germline CDR1 DFQATT, CDR2 SNEGSKA (reference sequence). Trimming pared 3 bases from V and 9 bases from J, leaving 9 bases between. This CDR3 has 11 residues. This chain's CDR3 is CSASTRGEQFF. The CDR3 DNA is TGCAGTGCTAGCACCAGGGGTGAGCAGTTCTTC.

This clonotype was seen just once. This sequence joins TRBV30 and TRBJ2-1; TRBD1 agrees at 12 bases. Looked up from germline, CDR1 is GTSNPN and CDR2 is SVGIG (reference sequence). This CDR3 comprises 14 residues. V was clipped by 4 bases and J by 8 bases; unmatched bases: 6. The CDR3 nucleotides are TGTGCCTGGAACCGGGACAGGGGGCACGATGAGCAGTTCTTC. Protein sequence: CAWNRDRGHDEQFF.

This clonotype occurred a few times. This chain connects TRBV19 to TRBJ1-5; D is possibly TRBD1 (5 bases). The CDR3 runs to 14 residues. V shed 5 bases and J shed 4 bases, with 12 bases lying between them. The germline V gene encodes CDR1 LNHDA and CDR2 SQIVND (reference sequence). The CDR3 DNA sequence: TGTGCCAGTAGTTTCCGGGACCAGAATCAGCCCCAGCATTTT. It encodes CASSFRDQNQPQHF.

V usage is TRBV7-6 and J usage is TRBJ2-1; D gene unclear. Germline V CDR1 and CDR2: SGHVS, FNYEAQ. Trimming removed 2 bases at V and 4 bases at J, with 12 bases between. The CDR3 runs 15 residues. This CDR3 reads CASSLLGEKYNEQFF. DNA of the CDR3: TGTGCCAGCAGCTTATTGGGTGAAAAATACAATGAGCAGTTCTTC.

This chain links TRBV6-2 or TRBV6-3 with TRBJ2-1, with D tentatively TRBD1 (6 bases). V gave up 11 bases and J gave up 3 bases, with 17 bases separating them. Per germline, CDR1 MNHEY and CDR2 SVGEGT. This CDR3 region has 14 residues. The CDR3 nucleotides are TGTGCCTGTAGCCCGGGACACAACTACAATGAGCAGTTCTTC. This codes for CACSPGHNYNEQFF.

This clonotype has a count of ten or more. This chain uses TRBV29-1 with TRBJ2-7; TRBD2 is a possible D gene (5 bases). Trimming stripped 5 bases from V and 5 bases from J, with 16 bases between. CDR3 length: 13 residues. Germline V lookup: CDR1 SQVTM, CDR2 ANQGSEA. The CDR3, as DNA: TGCAGCGTTTGGCGGGTCGATTCGAACGAGCAGTACTTC. It is translated as CSVWRVDSNEQYF.

Ten or more counts support this clonotype. The V and J genes are TRBV3-1 and TRBJ1-4; D not resolved. The germline V and J ends were trimmed by 4 bases and 5 bases, with 5 bases remaining between them. Germline V gives CDR1 LGHDT, CDR2 YNNKEL (reference sequence). The CDR3 contains 12 residues. The CDR3 coding sequence is TGTGCCAGCAGCCTCGAAAATGAAAAACTGTTTTTT. It is translated as CASSLENEKLFF.

This clonotype came up once. A much larger clone sits a single nucleotide away, making a read error possible. The chain recombines TRBV14 with TRBJ2-7; D may correspond to TRBD1 or TRBD2 (5 bases each). This CDR3 spans 15 amino acids. The germline V gene encodes CDR1 SGHDN and CDR2 FVKESK. Between the trimmed V and J ends, which lost 3 bases and 2 bases, there was a span of 14 bases. Written as DNA, the CDR3 is TGTGCCAGCAGCCAGGGCCGGGACGGGGCCTACGAGCAGTACTTC. It is translated as CASSQGRDGAYEQYF.